This TCR beta chain was sequenced during a study of cytomegalovirus exposure and HLA in healthy donors (dated by TCRdb to the late 2010s). For context, the study as a whole: According to an earlier analysis of 450 to 650 of the donors, some 180 million T cells yielded 90 million to 130 million unique TCR beta sequences and approximately 300 Gb of sequence data. Rather than using new phenotypic data, the later analysis identified candidate immune exposures from TCR beta sequences and from how often those sequences occurred across donors. The number of typed donors differed by locus: about 629-640 for A, B, C, DRB1 and DQB1; 522 for DQA1; 606 for DPA1; and around 490 for DPB1. Around 330 gigabases of sequencing data and around 85 million unique TCR sequences made up an early release that covered approximately 620 HLA-typed donors. Of the approximately 400 genotyped donors, over 80% were placed in the genetic ancestry cluster associated with self-reported Caucasian donors. Donor age, sex, ethnicity and CMV serostatus were compiled together with the repertoire data. To predict cytomegalovirus infection status, the study brought together high-throughput TCR immunosequencing, statistical association of individual TCRs with disease status, and machine learning. The study was designed to test whether signatures of past pathogen exposure could be identified by cataloging public T cell receptors. Every repertoire in the discovery cohort had been generated on one and the same sequencing platform. On average, roughly 240,000 unique TCR beta nucleotide sequences were sequenced per donor among 300 to 500 genotyped donors of the cohort, with roughly 20% of those sequences being non-productive. Genome-wide SNP genotypes for about 65% of the roughly 670 donors were used in a later genetic analysis, which treated that subset as a discovery cohort. A later analysis re-analyzed previously published TCR beta repertoires from 660 or so donors and added high-resolution HLA genotyping to study TCR occurrence patterns. Both class I and class II loci were covered by HLA typing, at four-digit resolution. In an earlier analysis of a few hundred of the donors, high-throughput TCR beta sequencing was used to judge whether each TCR beta V gene segment behaved as functional or pseudogenic. The study used immunosequencing to profile the T cell repertoires of 600 to 850 subjects and linked those repertoires to cytomegalovirus serostatus. Four or five DR-DQ haplotypes were treated as single units for association and clustering because of strong linkage in the cohort. Along with the approximately 600-subject first cohort, a separate validation cohort of over 90 different subjects was used.

After removal of 11 bases from V and 0 bases from J, the junction retains 2 bases not matched to a gene. The germline V gene provides CDR1 SGHDN and CDR2 FVKESK. From its cysteine to its phenylalanine, the CDR3 spans 12 amino acids. Only the CDR3 DNA stays, 36 bases, in frame from base 1. The cohort consisted of approximately 670 healthy bone marrow donors. All cohort members were sampled while nominally healthy, although unrecorded immune exposures were likely present. The donor was CMV seropositive and was included in the group of around 300 seropositive cohort members. A peripheral blood sample was collected from each donor, and TCR beta sequencing was performed on peripheral blood mononuclear cells. The Qiagen DNeasy Blood Extraction Kit was used to extract genomic DNA from the blood cell samples. The library was generated by the immunoSEQ multiplex PCR assay. A mixture of 60 forward primers for TCR Vbeta segments and 13 reverse primers for TCR Jbeta segments was used in the multiplex PCR. A multiplex PCR assay on genomic DNA amplified the CDR3 region of rearranged TCR beta genes. On the Illumina HiSeq System, the amplified TCR beta libraries were sequenced as 87-base-pair reads. Per the original workflow: Across the roughly 640 repertoires, a later analysis counted some 81 million unique TCR beta chains, around 11 million of which were shared by at least two donors. Raw reads were error-corrected and collapsed into unique sequences with a nearest-neighbor algorithm that merged closely related sequences to remove PCR and sequencing errors. V, D and J gene segments were assigned by aligning CDR3 sequences to IMGT reference sequences. For a sequence to be retained, a match of at least six nucleotides to both a V gene segment and a J gene segment was required. Rearrangements were called productive when the CDR3 lacked stop codons and stayed in frame with V and J; all others were non-productive. Following IMGT convention, CDR3 was defined as the stretch from the second conserved V-encoded cysteine to the conserved J-encoded phenylalanine. Sequences without an unambiguous match to a single V gene segment were excluded from the earlier analysis of several hundred of the donors. In an earlier analysis of a few hundred of the donors, V segments were called functional above 56.7% productive rearrangements and were called segregating when the between-donor standard deviation exceeded 5%. A statistical classification framework was built to diagnose cytomegalovirus status from the catalog of TCR beta chain sequences. A later analysis assigned V and J genes by comparing TCR nucleotide sequences with IMGT/GENE-DB human TR gene sequences. A later analysis assigned CDR3 sequences and most-parsimonious VDJ recombination scenarios with the TCRdist pipeline. In a later analysis, every TCR beta chain was defined by the combination of its CDR3 amino acid sequence and its V-gene family, and reads without a unique V-gene family were dropped. To address suspected cross-contamination and a sequencing artifact, a later analysis removed over 500 highly shared, low-generation-probability nucleotide sequences. A later analysis calculated a clonal expansion index for each public chain from normalized within-repertoire ranks of inferred template counts. In a later analysis, generation probabilities were computed using a VDJ recombination model fitted to out-of-frame rearrangements, and the results were checked against IGoR. Hypergeometric tests were used in a later analysis to score TCR-TCR, TCR-HLA and TCR-CMV co-occurrence, with a repertoire-size bias correction applied to the TCR pairs. To estimate false discovery rates, a later analysis permuted the HLA or CMV assignments 20 times. In a later analysis, co-occurring TCRs were grouped using DBSCAN, with TCRdist sequence similarity added in when clustering inside HLA-allele-positive subsets. Repertoires with fewer than 30,000 or more than 120,000 public chains were left out of co-occurrence clustering, as were several repertoires with anomalous nucleotide sharing. What TCRdb holds here is the immuneACCESS table cut down to in-frame rearrangements. Part of the clones is not present; checked against another copy, under half of the missing clones reflect an unresolved V gene, and the others are unexplained. V and J calls and clone size are given by that table; D and trimming were obtained from the DNA. The sample table contains some 140,000 clones; only one count was recorded for roughly 80% of them. The top ten clones comprise 8.8% of the sample.

The research as a whole found: Because counts were too low, roughly 17 rarely observed V segments, including chromosome 9 orphons, were left out of the earlier analysis of a few hundred of the donors. In the study, some 160 TCR beta chains were listed as associated with cytomegalovirus. Only TCR beta chains were sequenced in this cohort, and the absence of alpha or paired-chain data limited detectable features. A few of the identified cytomegalovirus-associated TCR beta chains were confirmed in vitro to be specific for cytomegalovirus antigens. Most TCR sequences were seen in very few donors, while some public TCRs were found in many individuals. In an earlier analysis of some 500 of the donors, most TCR beta V segments appeared in productive rearrangements about 87% or about 30% of the time, broadly matching IMGT annotations. Immune exposure information for the cohort was limited to CMV serostatus. A further reported finding was that TCR beta sequences accurately predicted the HLA-A and HLA-B alleles for most subjects in the first cohort. It was suggested by the authors that the approach could potentially be generalized to other disease states and immunological phenotypes. Linkage disequilibrium might explain the correlated functional status among segregating V segments, but an unknown experimental factor could not be excluded. The classifier was reported to diagnose cytomegalovirus status with high specificity and sensitivity in both the original cohort and the validation cohort. Most CMV-associated TCR beta chains appeared to be HLA-restricted in a later analysis, and the HLA associations seemed to be driven largely by CMV exposure. A group of highly shared sequence variants was considered likely to be a technical artifact of the sequencing pipeline. A later genetic analysis associated a missense DCLRE1C variant with V-gene and J-gene trimming of TCR beta chains, and an independent cohort replicated the association. According to a later genetic analysis, donors in an Asian-associated ancestry cluster had fewer N-insertions in productive TCRs than the approximately 700-donor mean. Presence/absence analyses assumed roughly uniform sequencing depth across donors, an assumption that may not hold. At a false discovery rate of 0.05, a later analysis linked 16,951 TCR beta sequences to specific HLA alleles. In a later analysis, TCR association rates were found to vary across HLA loci, with the most associated TCRs seen for DRB1 alleles and the fewest for HLA-C alleles. A later analysis reported that several top co-occurrence clusters appeared linked to parvovirus B19, influenza, CMV and Epstein-Barr virus. Because HLA typing was unavailable for some donors at each locus, only the typed subset was used in association tests. Because the 87-base-pair reads could not distinguish some IMGT-functional V segments, including TRBV6-2 and TRBV6-3, those segments were excluded. In a later analysis, HLA-associated TCR beta chains showed more clonal expansion and lower generation probabilities than non-associated chains that were equally common. When HLA alleles, especially DR and DQ, strongly co-occurred, TCR associations were difficult to assign to individual alleles.

As concerns this clone: Its cognate antigen has yet to be identified. No base-level quality is on record; no much larger clone is a single base apart.

The rearranged segments are TRBV14 and TRBJ1-1, with 8 bases matching TRBD1. This receptor was taken from a woman aged 50 to 60 in good health and CMV-seropositive. The sequencing input was PBMCs. CDR3 loop: CAGQGLNTEAFF. The DNA sequence follows: TGTGCCGGACAGGGCTTGAACACTGAAGCTTTCTTT.